The rows below give T cell receptor beta chains drawn from one sample of a study of regulatory T cells in long-lasting Graves disease. TCRdb fed the multiplex PCR reads into MiXCR, producing one record per CDR3 protein. This table holds about 470,000 distinct CDR3 sequences, about 22% found once. Material: peripheral blood mononuclear cells (PBMCs), obtained when the disease was refractory, from a patient treated with antithyroid drugs. The receptors derive from a female donor with Graves disease. The CDR3 runs from the conserved cysteine through the conserved F or W. D genes are given only for firm matches. Size tells how often a clone was seen (once, few, many) or the class of an expanded clone, and some rows leave it out.

size,V,D,J,CDR3,DNA
NA,TRBV28,NA,TRBJ2-6,CASSFPGLGSGANVLTF,TGTGCCAGCAGTTTCCCCGGTTTGGGCTCTGGGGCCAACGTCCTGACTTTC
NA,TRBV3-1,NA,TRBJ2-7,CASSRVRDSYEQYF,TGTGCCAGCAGCCGGGTCCGCGACTCCTACGAGCAGTACTTC
many,TRBV30,NA,TRBJ1-2,CAGLGSGGYTF,TGTGCCGGACTTGGGAGCGGTGGCTACACCTTC
NA,TRBV2,TRBD2,TRBJ2-7,CASSEGGLAGTYEQYF,TGTGCCAGCAGTGAAGGCGGACTAGCGGGCACTTACGAGCAGTACTTC
many,TRBV11-1,NA,TRBJ2-5,CASSRTNQETQYF,TGTGCCAGCAGCCGGACTAACCAAGAGACCCAGTACTTC
NA,TRBV7-8,NA,TRBJ1-4,CASSLGDGANERLFF,TGTGCCAGCAGCCTCGGAGATGGGGCTAATGAAAGACTGTTTTTT
NA,TRBV19,TRBD1,TRBJ1-5,CASSMDRVGNQPQHF,TGTGCCAGTAGTATGGACAGGGTAGGCAATCAGCCCCAGCATTTT
NA,TRBV5-8,NA,TRBJ2-4,CASSLWQKNIQYF,TGTGCCAGCAGCTTGTGGCAGAAAAACATTCAGTACTTC
NA,TRBV28,NA,TRBJ2-7,CASSLRPGGNYEQYF,TGTGCCAGCAGTTTACGGCCAGGGGGGAACTACGAGCAGTACTTC
NA,TRBV7-9,TRBD1,TRBJ1-1,CASSFRQGGNTEAFF,TGTGCCAGCAGCTTTAGACAGGGAGGGAACACTGAAGCTTTCTTT
many,TRBV27,NA,TRBJ2-4,CASSLFRGSTNIQYF,TGTGCCAGCAGTTTATTTAGGGGTTCGACAAACATTCAGTACTTC
NA,TRBV11-2,NA,TRBJ2-3,CASSHGGPTTDTQYF,TGTGCCAGCAGCCACGGGGGGCCTACCACGGATACGCAGTATTTT
NA,TRBV3-1,NA,TRBJ2-7,CASSRRGEETYEQYF,TGTGCCAGCAGTCGCCGGGGAGAAGAAACCTACGAGCAGTACTTC
few,TRBV20-1,NA,TRBJ1-1,CSARDSGPGSAEAFF,TGCAGTGCTAGAGACTCAGGACCGGGATCCGCTGAAGCTTTCTTT
NA,TRBV6-5,NA,TRBJ1-5,CASSLGIPDQPQHF,TGTGCCAGCAGTTTGGGCATACCTGATCAGCCCCAGCATTTT
few,TRBV2,TRBD1,TRBJ2-6,CASSPGQGHSGANVLTF,TGTGCCAGCAGTCCGGGACAGGGCCACTCTGGGGCCAACGTCCTGACTTTC
few,TRBV6-2/TRBV6-3,TRBD1,TRBJ1-2,CASSEGQGANYGYTF,TGTGCCAGCAGTGAGGGACAGGGGGCAAACTATGGCTACACCTTC
many,TRBV6-2/TRBV6-3,NA,TRBJ2-2,CASSYSSRVRTGELFF,TGTGCCAGCAGTTACTCGAGCAGGGTCCGAACCGGGGAGCTGTTTTTT
many,TRBV28,NA,TRBJ2-4,CASSQTGDVAKNIQYF,TGTGCCAGCAGTCAAACGGGGGACGTGGCCAAAAACATTCAGTACTTC
few,TRBV10-3,NA,TRBJ1-1,CAISGQNTEAFF,TGTGCCATCAGTGGACAGAACACTGAAGCTTTCTTT
many,TRBV27,NA,TRBJ2-7,CASSRTGLEQYF,TGTGCCAGCAGCCGTACAGGGCTCGAGCAGTACTTC
many,TRBV3-1,NA,TRBJ1-2,CASSQRSEANYGYTF,TGTGCCAGCAGCCAGCGGTCAGAGGCTAACTATGGCTACACCTTC
NA,TRBV3-1,NA,TRBJ1-6,CASSQDQLGNSPLHF,TGTGCCAGCAGCCAAGATCAATTAGGCAATTCACCCCTCCACTTT
many,TRBV7-2,NA,TRBJ1-1,CASSLVEGAEAFF,TGTGCCAGCAGCTTAGTAGAGGGGGCTGAAGCTTTCTTT
NA,TRBV12-3/TRBV12-4,NA,TRBJ1-6,CASSSGASYNSPLHF,TGTGCCAGCAGTTCGGGGGCTTCCTATAATTCACCCCTCCACTTT
NA,TRBV9,TRBD1,TRBJ2-2,CASSVGGQGLNTGELFF,TGTGCCAGCAGCGTAGGGGGACAGGGATTGAACACCGGGGAGCTGTTTTTT
many,TRBV29-1,TRBD1,TRBJ2-7,CSASGQDYEQYF,TGCAGCGCATCGGGACAGGACTACGAGCAGTACTTC
few,TRBV11-3,NA,TRBJ2-6,CASSSSLLGSGANVLTF,TGTGCCAGCAGCTCCTCCCTCTTGGGCTCTGGGGCCAACGTCCTGACTTTC
NA,TRBV29-1,NA,TRBJ2-5,CSVGWAREETQYF,TGCAGCGTTGGATGGGCCCGGGAAGAGACCCAGTACTTC
many,TRBV6-5,NA,TRBJ2-7,CASSSGILEGYEQYF,TGTGCCAGCAGTTCCGGGATCCTCGAGGGATACGAGCAGTACTTC
NA,TRBV12-3/TRBV12-4,NA,TRBJ2-1,CASSFVGGGYNEQFF,TGTGCCAGCAGTTTTGTGGGAGGGGGATACAATGAGCAGTTCTTC
many,TRBV25-1,NA,TRBJ2-5,CASSDGRWGETQYF,TGTGCCAGCAGTGATGGCAGATGGGGAGAGACCCAGTACTTC
NA,TRBV3-1,NA,TRBJ1-1,CASSQFTGEAFF,TGTGCCAGCAGCCAATTTACAGGTGAAGCTTTCTTT
NA,TRBV12-3/TRBV12-4,NA,TRBJ1-3,CASSPSRDHIYF,TGTGCCAGCAGTCCCAGCCGGGACCATATATATTTT
many,TRBV28,NA,TRBJ1-1,CACNGGTEAFF,TGTGCCTGCAACGGGGGGACTGAAGCTTTCTTT
NA,TRBV6-1,TRBD1,TRBJ1-2,CASSPETGAGYGYTF,TGTGCCAGCAGTCCGGAGACAGGGGCCGGGTATGGCTACACCTTC
once,TRBV28,NA,TRBJ1-1,CASSFYGQLNTEAFF,TGTGCCAGCAGTTTTTATGGACAACTGAACACTGAAGCTTTCTTT
NA,TRBV19,NA,TRBJ2-2,CASSKSIFIRTANTGELSF,TGTGCCAGTAGCAAGAGTATCTTCATCCGGACCGCGAACACCGGGGAGCTGTCTTTT
few,TRBV12-3/TRBV12-4,TRBD2,TRBJ2-3,CASRSSGRGVDGTDTQYF,TGTGCCAGCAGATCTAGCGGGAGGGGAGTCGATGGCACAGATACGCAGTATTTT
many,TRBV28,TRBD2,TRBJ2-5,CASSLAGAAETQYF,TGTGCCAGCAGTTTGGCGGGAGCTGCAGAGACCCAGTACTTC
many,TRBV30,TRBD1,TRBJ1-2,CAWVLTGASTF,TGTGCCTGGGTCCTGACAGGGGCTAGCACCTTC
many,TRBV6-5,TRBD1,TRBJ1-2,CASSSRAGGYGYTF,TGTGCCAGCAGTTCCCGGGCAGGGGGCTATGGCTACACCTTC
NA,TRBV28,TRBD2,TRBJ2-2,CASSSGGHTGELFF,TGTGCCAGCAGTTCGGGGGGGCACACCGGGGAGCTGTTTTTT
NA,TRBV7-2,NA,TRBJ2-1,CASSLKPGEYNEQFF,TGTGCCAGCAGCTTAAAACCGGGGGAGTACAATGAGCAGTTCTTC
NA,TRBV7-2,TRBD2,TRBJ2-2,CASSLWPGGNTGELFF,TGTGCCAGCAGCTTATGGCCGGGAGGGAACACCGGGGAGCTGTTTTTT
many,TRBV2,TRBD1,TRBJ2-7,CASSQGQIVSYEQYF,TGTGCCAGCAGTCAGGGACAGATTGTTTCCTACGAGCAGTACTTC
many,TRBV10-3,TRBD2,TRBJ2-7,CAISDQAGGPREQYF,TGTGCCATCAGTGACCAAGCGGGGGGCCCTCGCGAGCAGTACTTC
many,TRBV12-3/TRBV12-4,NA,TRBJ2-7,CASSLHRGIPYEQYF,TGTGCCAGCAGTTTACATCGGGGGATTCCCTACGAGCAGTACTTC
many,TRBV5-1,NA,TRBJ1-2,CASSLLGGEYGYTF,TGCGCCAGCAGCTTGTTAGGAGGGGAGTATGGCTACACCTTC
NA,TRBV5-6,NA,TRBJ2-1,CASSLVPEANEQFF,TGTGCCAGCAGCTTGGTGCCCGAGGCCAATGAGCAGTTCTTC
many,TRBV4-1,TRBD2,TRBJ2-7,CASSHLAGEGSYEQYF,TGCGCCAGCAGCCACCTAGCGGGAGAGGGCTCCTACGAGCAGTACTTC
many,TRBV7-6,TRBD1,TRBJ2-7,CASSTSDREGYEQYF,TGTGCCAGCAGCACCTCGGACAGGGAAGGGTACGAGCAGTACTTC
many,TRBV11-2,NA,TRBJ2-7,CASSLTSGRPYEQYF,TGTGCCAGCAGCCTTACCTCGGGACGGCCCTACGAGCAGTACTTC
NA,TRBV6-5,TRBD1,TRBJ2-2,CASSYRGLDGELFF,TGTGCCAGCAGTTACAGGGGGCTGGACGGGGAGCTGTTTTTT
many,TRBV12-3/TRBV12-4,NA,TRBJ1-2,CASNPGTRGYTF,TGTGCCAGCAATCCAGGGACGAGGGGCTACACCTTC
NA,TRBV9,NA,TRBJ1-3,CASSVVERQDSGNTIYF,TGTGCCAGCAGCGTAGTCGAACGACAAGACTCTGGAAACACCATATATTTT
NA,TRBV7-2,TRBD2,TRBJ2-7,CASSLAASGPSYEQYF,TGTGCCAGCAGCTTAGCGGCTAGCGGGCCCTCCTACGAGCAGTACTTC
few,TRBV7-3,TRBD2,TRBJ2-2,CASSPTSGRAGGELFF,TGTGCCAGCAGCCCGACTAGCGGGAGGGCCGGCGGGGAGCTGTTTTTT
NA,TRBV2,TRBD2,TRBJ2-7,CASSHSGTSGRGEQYF,TGTGCCAGCAGCCACTCCGGGACTAGCGGGAGGGGTGAGCAGTACTTC
few,TRBV20-1,NA,TRBJ1-5,CSAPGRDSNQPQHF,TGCAGTGCCCCAGGACGGGATAGCAATCAGCCCCAGCATTTT